This TCR beta chain was identified in a study of cytomegalovirus exposure and HLA in healthy donors. Study findings and constraints: Common viral pathogens seemed to be connected with several of the most significant clusters, according to a later analysis.

The V end was cut by 2 bases, the J end by 0 bases, with 12 bases between. This CDR3 has 16 residues. Germline V gene sequence: CDR1 MNHEY, CDR2 SVGAGI. As to this clone: As yet, its antigen is unknown.

In the PCR, 60 Vbeta and 13 Jbeta primers were used. Sequencing was performed with immunoSEQ multiplex PCR; in TCRdb, only in-frame clones are kept and a portion is missing. Among 200,000 or so clones listed, around 86% were seen once. The chain combines TRBV6-5 with TRBJ2-3, with D possibly being TRBD2 (6 bases). The receptor was derived from a woman in her 50s in good health and CMV-seropositive. The sequenced sample was PBMCs. The CDR3 coding sequence is TGTGCCAGCAGTTACAGCCTAGCGTCTAGCACAGATACGCAGTATTTT. This gives the protein CASSYSLASSTDTQYF.